Listed here are 31 T cell receptor beta chains from one sample, sequenced in a study of T cell responses to AZD1222 COVID-19 vaccine. Produced via immunoSEQ multiplex PCR; TCRdb's table is partial and in-frame only. The table has under 150,000 clones, approximately 89% seen once. This specimen consisted of peripheral blood, obtained on day 0 of AZD1222 vaccination. Every receptor here comes from an adult in good health.

The rearrangement uses TRBV7-2 and TRBJ2-3; 8 nucleotides line up with TRBD2. The germline V gene has CDR1 SGHTA and CDR2 FQGNSA. V dropped 2 bases and J dropped 4; count of bases not matched to a gene: 11. This CDR3 contains 17 residues. This CDR3 is CASSLFADSGISDTQYF. The CDR3 coding sequence is TGTGCCAGCAGCTTATTCGCCGATAGCGGGATATCAGATACGCAGTATTTT.

The chain joins TRBV6-1 to TRBJ1-2, with D possibly matching TRBD1 (6 bases). V lost 2 bases to trimming and J lost 4 bases, with 14 bases between them. Germline loops: CDR1 MNHNS, CDR2 SASEGT. The CDR3 is 15 amino acids. CDR3 bases: TGTGCCAGCAGTGAACCAGGGGTAAACTCCTATGGCTACACCTTC. This translates into CASSEPGVNSYGYTF.

The CDR3 here is CASSVRGRGSNQPQHF. The CDR3 nucleotides read TGTGCCAGCAGTGTCCGGGGCCGGGGGAGCAATCAGCCCCAGCATTTT. The chain employs TRBV2 and TRBJ1-5; D perhaps matches TRBD1 (5 bases). Per germline, CDR1 SNHLY and CDR2 FYNNEI. The length of the CDR3 is 16 residues. The ends were cut back, 4 bases at V and 1 base at J, with 14 bases in the middle.

This clone has at least ten counts. This chain links TRBV5-6 with TRBJ2-7; tentative D call: TRBD1 (6 bases). Germline-derived CDR1 and CDR2 are SGHDT and YYEEEE. The CDR3 totals 14 residues. Between the trimmed V and J ends, which lost 4 bases and 3 bases, there was a span of 14 bases. CDR3 DNA sequence: TGTGCCAGCAGCATGACAGGAGGAGACTACGAGCAGTACTTC. Its translation: CASSMTGGDYEQYF.

This clone appeared a few times. The chain couples TRBV6-6 to TRBJ2-2; D remains unclear. The CDR3 is 15 amino acids. The germline CDR1 and CDR2 sequences are MNHNY and SVGAGI (reference sequence). The V and J ends lost 2 bases and 6 bases respectively, with 13 bases between them. The CDR3 loop reads CASSYRVEISGELFF. In nucleotides, the CDR3 is TGTGCCAGCAGTTACCGTGTCGAGATTTCCGGGGAGCTGTTTTTT.

J is TRBJ1-1 and V is TRBV4-2; D not certain. This CDR3 is 16 amino acids long. Germline CDR1 and CDR2: LGHNA and YNFKEQ. Trimming took 1 base from V and 1 from J, leaving 13 bases between them. CDR3 in DNA: TGTGCCAGCAGCCAAGGATTTGCGGAGGGGAACACTGAAGCTTTCTTT. Amino acids: CASSQGFAEGNTEAFF.

V is TRBV2 and J is TRBJ2-5; 7 bases are shared with TRBD2. V shed 7 bases, J shed 4 bases, and the junction held 9 bases outside the gene matches. In germline, CDR1 is SNHLY, CDR2 FYNNEI. This CDR3 has 14 amino acids. CDR3 sequence: CASKGLSNGETQYF. DNA of the CDR3: TGTGCCAGCAAGGGACTATCAAACGGAGAGACCCAGTACTTC.

The genes are TRBV5-6 and TRBJ1-4; D gene unclear. This CDR3 has 15 residues. With 0 bases removed from V and 7 bases from J, the gap between germline ends came to 13 bases. Looked up from germline, CDR1 is SGHDT and CDR2 is YYEEEE. The CDR3 loop reads CASSLGVDVGEKLFF. In nucleotides, the CDR3 is TGTGCCAGCAGCTTGGGTGTGGATGTAGGTGAAAAACTGTTTTTT. Using reference TRBV5-6 and TRBJ1-4 for the parts outside the CDR3, the full variable domain is DAGVTQSPTHLIKTRGQQVTLRCSPKSGHDTVSWYQQALGQGPQFIFQYYEEEERQRGNFPDRFSGHQFPNYSSELNVNALLLGDSALYLCASSLGVDVGEKLFFGSGTQLSVL.

The chain uses TRBV6-5 and TRBJ2-5; TRBD2 might be the D (5 bases). This CDR3 contains 14 residues. Germline values: CDR1 MNHEY, CDR2 SVGAGI. V lost 6 bases, J lost 7 bases, and 18 bases lay in between. The CDR3 here is CASSPRVGEATQYF. In nucleotides, the CDR3 is TGTGCCAGCAGCCCACGAGTCGGGGAAGCGACCCAGTACTTC.

The chain has TRBV18 and TRBJ2-3, with D possibly being TRBD1 or TRBD2 (5 bases each). The germline gives CDR1 KGHSH, CDR2 LQKENI. Trimming shortened V by 1 base and J by 6 bases, and 5 bases separated the two germline ends. This CDR3 comprises 12 residues. As DNA, the CDR3 is TGTGCCAGCTCACCACGGGGGGATACGCAGTATTTT. This encodes CASSPRGDTQYF.

This rearrangement joins TRBV6-6 to TRBJ1-1; D not certain. V was clipped by 5 bases and J by 4 bases, with 14 bases between them. CDR3 length: 14 residues. The germline CDR1 and CDR2 sequences are MNHNY and SVGAGI (reference sequence). CDR3 in amino acids: CASSPAGGFTEAFF. The CDR3 DNA sequence: TGTGCCAGCAGTCCCGCGGGAGGGTTCACTGAAGCTTTCTTT.

This clone appeared a single time. The rearrangement uses TRBV18 and TRBJ1-2; possibly TRBD1 for D (6 bases). Germline CDR1 KGHSH, CDR2 LQKENI. The length of the CDR3 is 14 residues. The V and J ends lost 0 bases and 3 bases respectively, with 8 bases between them. The CDR3 coding sequence is TGTGCCAGCTCACCACCTCACAGGGACTATGGCTACACCTTC. Amino acids: CASSPPHRDYGYTF.

This clone appeared a single time. The chain couples TRBV7-2 to TRBJ2-6; no reliable D call. Germline CDR1 is SGHTA and CDR2 is FQGNSA. V shed 0 bases and J shed 2 bases, with 5 bases lying between them. CDR3 length equals 15 residues. The CDR3 region is CASSLAQAGANVLTF. The CDR3 nucleotides are TGTGCCAGCAGCTTAGCGCAGGCTGGGGCCAACGTCCTGACTTTC.

The genes are TRBV7-2 and TRBJ1-5, with TRBD1 matching over 10 bases. After removal of 1 base from V and 4 bases from J, the junction contained 4 bases not matched to a gene. The CDR3 is made up of 16 amino acids. From germline, CDR1 is SGHTA and CDR2 FQGNSA. In DNA, the CDR3 is TGTGCCAGCAGCTTAGGGGGGACAGGGGAAAATCAGCCCCAGCATTTT. This encodes CASSLGGTGENQPQHF. Full variable domain (rest looked up from reference TRBV7-2 and TRBJ1-5): GAGVSQSPSNKVTEKGKDVELRCDPISGHTALYWYRQSLGQGLEFLIYFQGNSAPDKSGLPSDRFSAERTGGSVSTLTIQRTQQEDSAVYLCASSLGGTGENQPQHFGDGTRLSIL.

This chain connects TRBV6-6 to TRBJ1-6; TRBD1 agrees at 8 bases. The CDR3 sequence is 15 residues long. The V and J ends lost 0 bases and 10 bases, in that order; junction bases with no gene match: 5. The germline CDR1 and CDR2 sequences are MNHNY and SVGAGI (reference sequence). The CDR3 DNA reads as TGTGCCAGCAGTTACTCGGGGACAGGAGGATCACCCCTCCACTTT. Its translation is CASSYSGTGGSPLHF.

This rearrangement joins TRBV28 to TRBJ2-7; D not certain. V was pared by 4 bases and J by 3 bases, with 7 bases between. Germline V gene lookup returns CDR1 MDHEN and CDR2 SYDVKM. The CDR3 is made up of 12 amino acids. The CDR3 DNA sequence: TGTGCCAGCAGTTCCCCCCTCTACGAGCAGTACTTC. Protein: CASSSPLYEQYF.

This chain connects TRBV28 to TRBJ2-4, with unresolved D. V lost 0 bases, J lost 0 bases, and 9 bases lay in between. The CDR3 covers 16 residues. CDR1 MDHEN and CDR2 SYDVKM come from the germline V gene. The CDR3 bases are TGTGCCAGCAGTTTATGGTCAGATCTAGCCAAAAACATTCAGTACTTC. Translating it yields CASSLWSDLAKNIQYF.

V is TRBV19 and J is TRBJ2-5; unclear D gene. Germline lookup yields CDR1 LNHDA and CDR2 SQIVND (reference sequence). This CDR3 contains 13 residues. The V end lost 5 bases, the J end lost 2 bases, and 9 bases lay between the germline ends. In nucleotides, the CDR3 is TGTGCCAGTAGTCCAACTTTACAAGAGACCCAGTACTTC. This gives the protein CASSPTLQETQYF.

This chain joins TRBV28 and TRBJ2-5, with D uncertain. Germline V gene lookup returns CDR1 MDHEN and CDR2 SYDVKM. Trimming shortened V by 6 bases and J by 1 base, and 6 bases separated the two germline ends. The CDR3 has 12 residues. The CDR3 spells CASRWGQETQYF. In DNA form, the CDR3 reads TGTGCCAGCAGGTGGGGCCAAGAGACCCAGTACTTC.

The chain recombines TRBV5-1 with TRBJ2-1; D might be TRBD1 (5 bases). This CDR3 is 14 amino acids long. CDR1 and CDR2 (germline): SGHRS, YFSETQ. The V end was cut by 0 bases, the J end by 6 bases, with 10 bases between. This CDR3 is CASSLGPTGNEQFF. DNA of the CDR3: TGCGCCAGCAGCTTGGGCCCTACAGGCAATGAGCAGTTCTTC.

This sequence joins TRBV2 and TRBJ1-5; D is ambiguous. In germline, CDR1 is SNHLY, CDR2 FYNNEI. CDR3 length: 13 residues. V was clipped by 6 bases and J by 5 bases, with 11 bases between them. The CDR3 protein is CASRSDVYQPQHF. DNA for the CDR3: TGTGCCAGCAGATCGGACGTTTATCAGCCCCAGCATTTT.

This sequence joins TRBV7-2 and TRBJ2-1; D remains unclear. The germline CDR1 and CDR2 sequences are SGHTA and FQGNSA. The CDR3 consists of 15 residues. The V and J ends lost 4 bases and 0 bases respectively, with 10 bases between them. The CDR3 sequence is CASSSDPTSYNEQFF. As DNA, the CDR3 is TGTGCCAGCAGCTCGGACCCGACCTCCTACAATGAGCAGTTCTTC.

In regard to this clone: This same CDR3 is encoded by further DNA sequences in the sample. The chain combines TRBV6-5 with TRBJ2-6, with D possibly being TRBD1 (5 bases). V lost 5 bases and J lost 1, with 9 bases in between. Germline V gives CDR1 MNHEY, CDR2 SVGAGI. CDR3 size: 15 residues. CDR3 nucleotide sequence: TGTGCCAGCAGTCTTCAGGGTTCTGGGGCCAACGTCCTGACTTTC. This sequence encodes CASSLQGSGANVLTF.

V gene TRBV7-9 combines with J gene TRBJ2-1, with D tentatively TRBD1 or TRBD2 (5 bases each). The CDR3 spans 16 residues. The V end was cut by 5 bases, the J end by 0 bases, with 14 bases between. CDR1 is SEHNR and CDR2 is FQNEAQ in the germline V gene (reference sequence). The CDR3 sequence: CASSLRRGPSYNEQFF. Here the CDR3 DNA reads TGTGCCAGCAGCCTTCGTCGGGGCCCCTCCTACAATGAGCAGTTCTTC. The full variable domain, its missing parts supplied by reference TRBV7-9 and TRBJ2-1, is DTGVSQNPRHKITKRGQNVTFRCDPISEHNRLYWYRQTLGQGPEFLTYFQNEAQLEKSRLLSDRFSAERPKGSFSTLEIQRTEQGDSAMYLCASSLRRGPSYNEQFFGPGTRLTVL.

The gene calls are TRBV5-4 and TRBJ2-2; 13 positions match TRBD2. The V and J ends lost 5 bases and 6 bases, in that order; junction bases with no gene match: 4. Per germline, CDR1 SGHNT and CDR2 YYREEE (reference sequence). The CDR3 is made up of 15 amino acids. The DNA of the CDR3 is TGTGCCAGCAGACGGACTAGCGGGAGTCCCGGGGAGCTGTTTTTT. It is translated as CASRRTSGSPGELFF.

V gene TRBV5-1 combines with J gene TRBJ2-5; 10 bases fit TRBD1. The germline V gene encodes CDR1 SGHRS and CDR2 YFSETQ. The J segment lost 1 base and the V segment lost 4 bases, leaving 4 bases of the junction unmatched. The CDR3 has 15 residues. CDR3 nucleotides: TGCGCCAGCAGCGGACAGGGGGTGCTCCAAGAGACCCAGTACTTC. As protein: CASSGQGVLQETQYF.

The gene calls are TRBV18 and TRBJ1-1, with D possibly matching TRBD1 (6 bases). This CDR3 spans 14 amino acids. Germline values: CDR1 KGHSH, CDR2 LQKENI. V lost 8 bases and J 10 bases, leaving 23 bases between the germline ends. As DNA, the CDR3 is TGTGCCAGCGCCCCGGGACATACTCTCCCGGGAGCTTTCTTT. It is translated as CASAPGHTLPGAFF.

This clone was recorded once. The rearrangement links TRBV7-2 to TRBJ1-1; TRBD1 aligns across 9 bases. The CDR3 length is 16 residues. The junction had 8 bases not matched to a gene; V was cut back by 5 bases and J by 1 base. Germline CDR1 reads SGHTA; CDR2 reads FQGNSA. In DNA form, the CDR3 reads TGTGCCAGCAGCCCAGGCCCGGGACAGGGGAACACTGAAGCTTTCTTT. Its protein product is CASSPGPGQGNTEAFF.

A word on this clone: Here the CDR3 omits its conserved ending phenylalanine or tryptophan, so a read error is the likely source. The DNA is left out, because the CDR3 cannot be placed on it with certainty; the CDR3 is given as TCRdb lists it. The chain employs TRBV6-2 or TRBV6-3 and TRBJ2-4; the table gives TRBD1 as D, unverified against the DNA. CDR1 and CDR2 (germline): MNHEY, SVGEGT. The CDR3 numbers 13 amino acids, ends counted. The CDR3 reads CASSYGVGQGIIL.

The chain has TRBV9 and TRBJ2-2, with 9 positions matching TRBD1. J lost 2 bases, V lost 4 bases, and 6 bases had no gene match. Germline CDR1 reads SGDLS; CDR2 reads YYNGEE. CDR3 length: 16 amino acids. In nucleotides, the CDR3 is TGTGCCAGCAGCTCGAGGGACAGGGCAAACACCGGGGAGCTGTTTTTT. Translated: CASSSRDRANTGELFF.

This rearrangement joins TRBV10-3 to TRBJ1-2, with D possibly matching TRBD1 (5 bases). This CDR3 has 16 amino acids. Germline CDR1 is ENHRY and CDR2 is SYGVKD. Trimming stripped 4 bases from V and 0 bases from J, with 15 bases between. CDR3 bases: TGTGCCATCAGTGGCCCACCGGGGGAAGCTAACTATGGCTACACCTTC. Amino acids: CAISGPPGEANYGYTF.